This section outlines one T cell receptor (beta chain) sequence together with its context. In this sample, this clonotype turned up many times. Which antigen it targets is not known. No qualities accompany the bases; no much larger clone lies one base away. Including cysteine and phenylalanine, the CDR3 has 18 amino acids. Of the read, only the CDR3 DNA is kept; its 54 bases are in frame from base 1. CDR1 is given as SGHKS and CDR2 as YYEKEE, both from the germline V gene (reference sequence). V is clipped by 0 bases and J by 9 bases, and the sequence between their germline boundaries is 22 bases long. The meaning of the sample's time point label: longitudinal time-point 2. For unsorted PBMC libraries, 2 million PBMCs were used after storage in RNAlater at -80 degrees C until RNA extraction. Peripheral blood was subjected to Ficoll-Hypaque density gradient centrifugation to isolate PBMCs, which were then cryopreserved in liquid nitrogen.

This sample is part of a study of neurological immune-mediated disorders (dated by TCRdb to the late 2010s). For the wider study: Peripheral blood TCR-beta repertoires from patients with HTLV-I-associated myelopathy (HAM/TSP), patients with multiple sclerosis, and healthy controls were compared in the study using UMI-based sequencing. Alongside PBMC samples, the set of about 97 TCR-beta libraries contained longitudinal samples, technical triplicates, and paired CD4+ and CD8+ T-cell subsets that had been sorted. Longitudinal HAM/TSP and healthy donors were sampled at 3 time-points each (roughly 3-40 month intervals). The cohort comprised 60 to 75 subjects: about 14 HAM/TSP patients, 34 multiple sclerosis patients and approximately 20 healthy controls.

cDNA was synthesized by template-switch 5'RACE using a primer with a 10-nucleotide random unique molecular identifier that tagged each TCR transcript. Over 180 million TCR-beta sequences, covering 15-18 subjects, were produced in each sequencing run. The RNeasy kit was used to extract total RNA. TCR-beta VDJ regions were amplified with primers for the TCR constant region and the 5'RACE anchor, using the KAPA Real-time Library Amplification kit. A first PCR added sample indexes and Illumina adaptors, after which a second PCR increased the library yield. The roughly 650 bp TCR product was size-selected on a 2% E-gel SizeSelection system after Ampure bead purification. Before pooling, libraries had their quality checked on a Bioanalyzer, their concentration measured with Qubit, and their quantity determined with the Kapa Library Quantification kit. An Illumina HiSeq 2500 was used to sequence the libraries paired-end at 2 x 150 bp. To increase sequence diversity, about 25-31% phiX was spiked into each library pool. The authors' pipeline ran thus. The UMI-based MiGEC pipeline processed quality-filtered reads and removed over 85% of raw TCR sequences during error correction. VDJ genes were aligned to IMGT germline references, and clonotypes were defined by unique CDR3 amino acid sequence plus V-J genes. VDJtools evaluated clonal expansion, Shannon diversity and CDR3 relatedness (CalcPairwiseDistances, ClusterSamples); CLCbio workbench built phylogenetic trees. Clones with at least 8 unique UMIs were defined as expanded, with this threshold being based on coefficient-of-variation modelling across technical triplicates. TCRdb trimmed the raw reads at Q25, called clones with MiXCR and kept productive beta chains. One record per CDR3 amino acid sequence lists the most common genes and DNA. The V and J calls, along with clone size, are taken from TCRdb and not from the paper's own processing. This sample comprises some 48,000 distinct CDR3 sequences, about an eighth of them detected only once. The ten largest clones add up to 4.5% of the sample.

On the study overall, not on this receptor specifically: TCR clonal expansion was greatest in HAM/TSP patients and smallest in MS patients, who ranked below even healthy controls. No identical CDR3 amino acid sequences were found to be shared among expanded clones across subjects, suggesting that TCR-beta repertoires were private in all groups.

Specimen: PBMCs. Recombination linked TRBV5-5 to TRBJ1-6, with the D gene too uncertain to name. The clonotype comes from a male donor with HTLV-1-associated myelopathy (HAM/TSP). The CDR3 in this case is CASSLAYSRGISLSPLHF. The DNA is as follows: TGTGCCAGCAGCTTGGCGTACAGTCGTGGGATATCTCTTTCACCCCTCCACTTT.